This TCR beta chain was captured in a study of T cells in Graves' hyperthyroidism and ophthalmopathy. Study observations and caveats: Separating ophthalmopathy from stable hyperthyroidism was achieved by a 13 V-J model. Blood samples included most of the expanded thyroid clonotypes exceeding 0.001. For ophthalmopathy, model prediction preceded onset by a median about 6.4 months.

Details on this clonotype: The antigen is not known.

Germline values: CDR1 LGHNT, CDR2 FRNRAP. Trimming removed 0 bases from V and 0 bases from J; junction bases left unmatched: 10. The CDR3 is made up of 20 amino acids. Amplification of TCR beta CDR3 regions was performed using RNA transcripts as template. Primed by the HTBI set, a first-round RT-PCR was run on the TCR CDR3. TCRdb processed the multiplex PCR reads anew with MiXCR; each CDR3 protein has one entry. This table has hundreds of thousands of distinct CDR3 sequences, over 15% appearing once. PBMCs stemmed from 10 ml fresh peripheral blood. This chain uses TRBV12-5 with TRBJ1-5; 11 bases fit TRBD1. The sequenced sample consisted of blood. This clonotype originated in a woman aged 45 to 65 with Graves' hyperthyroidism that later progressed to Graves' ophthalmopathy. The CDR3 protein is CASGLVLRTGGEFSNQPQHF. The CDR3 nucleotides read TGTGCTAGTGGTTTGGTACTTCGGACAGGGGGCGAGTTTAGCAATCAGCCCCAGCATTTT. Together with reference TRBV12-5 and TRBJ1-5, the CDR3 gives the full variable domain: DARVTQTPRHKVTEMGQEVTMRCQPILGHNTVFWYRQTMMQGLELLAYFRNRAPLDDSGMPKDRFSAEMPDATLATLKIQPSEPRDSAVYFCASGLVLRTGGEFSNQPQHFGDGTRLSIL.